A single sample is the source of the 29 T cell receptor beta chains below, sequenced in a study of blood T cells in healthy people across ages. A second roughly 7 to 12 cycle PCR used barcoded and J-beta primers. TCRdb independently ran MiXCR on the 5' RACE reads; one entry per CDR3 protein. This repertoire shows about 1.6 million distinct CDR3 sequences, roughly 32% found once; its top ten account for about 11%. Sequencing input: blood. All receptors come from a woman in her twenties or thirties in good health.

This chain joins TRBV27 and TRBJ2-5; a weak D match, TRBD1 (5 bases). Germline values: CDR1 MNHEY, CDR2 SMNVEV (reference sequence). V shed 0 bases and J shed 5 bases, with 13 bases lying between them. The CDR3 is 15 amino acids. The DNA of the CDR3 is TGTGCCAGCAGTTTATCGGGCCAGGGTAGGGAGACCCAGTACTTC. This codes for CASSLSGQGRETQYF.

This clonotype was seen a handful of times. The chain carries TRBV30 and TRBJ1-2, with 9 bases lining up with TRBD1. This CDR3 is built from 12 residues. Unmatched junction bases numbered 2, after V lost 7 bases and J lost 2 bases. Looked up from germline, CDR1 is GTSNPN and CDR2 is SVGIG (reference sequence). The CDR3 DNA reads TGTGCCTTACAGGGGGCGAACTATGGCTACACCTTC. It is translated as CALQGANYGYTF.

The chain's CDR3 is CASSPGRGQRGNQPQHF. DNA of the CDR3: TGCGCCAGCAGCCCGGGCAGGGGGCAACGGGGCAATCAGCCCCAGCATTTT. The J gene is TRBJ1-5, the V gene TRBV4-1; 8 bases agree with TRBD1. This CDR3 has 17 residues. Germline values: CDR1 MGHRA, CDR2 YSYEKL. J gave up 2 bases and V 4 bases, and 10 bases lay outside the gene matches.

Of note for this clonotype: At one end the junction does not follow the germline gene, possibly because of a read error. The CDR3 nucleotides are TGTACCAGCAGTGAATATCAGGGATCTGATACGCAGTATTTT. Its translation: CTSSEYQGSDTQYF. The genes are TRBV25-1 and TRBJ2-3; D is possibly TRBD1 (5 bases). Looked up from germline, CDR1 is MGHDK and CDR2 is SYGVNS. The CDR3 covers 14 residues.

This clonotype was seen at least ten times. The J gene is TRBJ2-1, the V gene TRBV29-1; D uncertain. Germline values: CDR1 SQVTM, CDR2 ANQGSEA. The CDR3 runs 12 residues. The V end was cut by 2 bases, the J end by 1 base, with 3 bases between. The CDR3: CSVEKSYNEQFF. The CDR3 region has the DNA TGCAGCGTTGAAAAGTCCTACAATGAGCAGTTCTTC.

A few counts support this clonotype. The chain joins TRBV28 to TRBJ2-7; no reliable D call. Germline values: CDR1 MDHEN, CDR2 SYDVKM. This CDR3 region has 14 residues. V shed 5 bases and J shed 5 bases, with 16 bases lying between them. The CDR3 here is CASSPLWNPHEQYF. In nucleotides, the CDR3 is TGTGCCAGCAGTCCGCTGTGGAACCCCCACGAGCAGTACTTC.

J is TRBJ1-2 and V is TRBV3-1; D is unresolved. The length of the CDR3 is 14 residues. Germline values: CDR1 LGHDT, CDR2 YNNKEL (reference sequence). V gave up 4 bases and J gave up 0 bases, with 9 bases separating them. This CDR3 reads CASSRLDPNYGYTF. In nucleotides, the CDR3 is TGTGCCAGCAGCCGACTGGATCCTAACTATGGCTACACCTTC.

This clonotype turned up a few times. V usage is TRBV20-1 and J usage is TRBJ2-3, with TRBD2 matching 9 bases. CDR1 and CDR2 (germline): DFQATT, SNEGSKA (reference sequence). The CDR3 is 16 residues long. V dropped 3 bases and J dropped 1; count of bases not matched to a gene: 8. CDR3 coding DNA: TGCAGTGCTAGGCTCCGGACTAGCGCAGGCACAGATACGCAGTATTTT. The encoded protein is CSARLRTSAGTDTQYF.

As DNA, the CDR3 is TGTGCCAGCAGCTCCGGGACTAGCATTGGCAATGAGCAGTTCTTC. Its protein is CASSSGTSIGNEQFF. The chain recombines TRBV7-3 with TRBJ2-1; TRBD2 matches at 9 bases. Per germline, CDR1 SGHTA and CDR2 FQGTGA. Trimming at V came to 4 bases and at J to 6 bases, leaving 7 bases not matched to a gene. The CDR3 sequence is 15 residues long.

The rearrangement joins TRBV9 to TRBJ2-5; 7 bases match TRBD1. CDR1 and CDR2 from the germline V gene are SGDLS and YYNGEE. With 0 bases clipped from V and 4 bases from J, the junction kept 6 bases outside the gene matches. CDR3 length equals 15 residues. The CDR3 here is CASSVAPDRRETQYF. CDR3 DNA sequence: TGTGCCAGCAGCGTAGCCCCGGACAGGAGAGAGACCCAGTACTTC.

Points on this clonotype: This could be a read error, since a much larger clone is one nucleotide away. The chain links TRBV4-2 to TRBJ2-5; TRBD1 agrees at 8 bases. Per germline, CDR1 LGHNA and CDR2 YNFKEQ. CDR3 length: 16 amino acids. The CDR3 DNA reads TGTGCCAGCAGCCAAGGCGGACAGGGAGCCCAAGAGACCCAGGACTTC. Translated: CASSQGGQGAQETQDF.

This clonotype showed up just a few times. The chain links TRBV2 to TRBJ2-1; tentatively, D is TRBD1 (5 bases). The CDR3 is 16 residues long. CDR1 and CDR2 from the germline V gene are SNHLY and FYNNEI. V was shortened by 3 bases and J by 6 bases, with 18 bases between the two germline ends. Here the CDR3 DNA reads TGTGCCAGCAGTGACGTCTATTTTACAGGAACCAATGAGCAGTTCTTC. This sequence encodes CASSDVYFTGTNEQFF.

This chain joins TRBV6-1 and TRBJ1-5; D is undetermined. The CDR3 is made up of 12 amino acids. With 3 bases removed from V and 8 bases from J, the gap between germline ends came to 8 bases. Looked up from germline, CDR1 is MNHNS and CDR2 is SASEGT. The CDR3 sequence is CASSEPSKPQHF. The CDR3 DNA reads TGTGCCAGCAGTGAGCCTTCAAAGCCCCAGCATTTT.

The J gene is TRBJ2-7, the V gene TRBV27; 9 bases are shared with TRBD1. The J segment lost 0 bases and the V segment lost 8 bases, leaving 5 bases of the junction unmatched. The CDR3 is 14 residues long. Germline lookup yields CDR1 MNHEY and CDR2 SMNVEV (reference sequence). CDR3 nucleotides: TGTGCCAGCGGGACAGGGCCTAACTCCTACGAGCAGTACTTC. Amino acids: CASGTGPNSYEQYF.

This clonotype was recorded many times. V is TRBV20-1 and J is TRBJ2-3, with D possibly TRBD2 on 6 matching bases. Germline CDR1 DFQATT, CDR2 SNEGSKA (reference sequence). The CDR3 contains 17 residues. The V and J ends lost 6 bases and 0 bases respectively, with 22 bases between them. CDR3 nucleotide sequence: TGCAGTGCGATAATTATGGGACTCAAAACGAGCACAGATACGCAGTATTTT. Encoded protein: CSAIIMGLKTSTDTQYF.

J is TRBJ2-3 and V is TRBV9; a possible D gene is TRBD1 (7 bases). Germline V CDR1 and CDR2: SGDLS, YYNGEE. The CDR3 spans 16 residues. V gave up 1 base and J gave up 3 bases, with 15 bases separating them. CDR3 loop: CASSVWRQGGTDTQYF. CDR3 sequence (DNA): TGTGCCAGCAGCGTATGGCGGCAGGGGGGAACAGATACGCAGTATTTT.

The V call is TRBV7-9, the J call TRBJ2-5; 8 nucleotides align to TRBD1. The CDR3 length is 17 residues. Per germline, CDR1 SEHNR and CDR2 FQNEAQ (reference sequence). Trimming took 4 bases from V and 1 from J; bases not matched to a gene: 11. Here the CDR3 reads CASSSYRQGPTQETQYF. CDR3 DNA: TGTGCCAGCAGCTCCTATAGACAGGGGCCCACCCAAGAGACCCAGTACTTC.

The chain uses TRBV10-1 and TRBJ2-3; TRBD1 aligns across 10 bases. The J segment lost 3 bases and the V segment lost 4 bases, leaving 4 bases of the junction unmatched. The germline V gene encodes CDR1 WNHNN and CDR2 SYGVQD (reference sequence). CDR3 length: 15 amino acids. CDR3: CASSGRDRGTDTQYF. In DNA, the CDR3 is TGCGCCAGCAGTGGTAGGGACAGGGGAACAGATACGCAGTATTTT.

This chain uses TRBV13 with TRBJ2-5; perhaps TRBD2 as D (7 bases). Germline V CDR1 and CDR2: PRHDT, FYEKMQ (reference sequence). This CDR3 spans 15 amino acids. V dropped 3 bases and J dropped 11 bases, with 22 bases sitting between them. The CDR3: CASSFGGGARNEQYF. CDR3 bases: TGTGCCAGCAGCTTTGGAGGGGGGGCACGCAATGAGCAGTACTTC.

The chain carries TRBV18 and TRBJ2-5, with D perhaps TRBD2 (5 bases). The CDR3 spans 12 residues. Germline-derived CDR1 and CDR2 are KGHSH and LQKENI. Trimming stripped 4 bases from V and 6 bases from J, with 9 bases between. CDR3: CASSHGMQTQYF. DNA for the CDR3: TGTGCCAGCTCACACGGGATGCAGACCCAGTACTTC.

V usage is TRBV25-1 and J usage is TRBJ2-1; D gene unclear. Per the germline V gene, CDR1 is MGHDK and CDR2 is SYGVNS. Trimming left V 6 bases short and J 2 bases short, with 11 bases between. The CDR3 sequence is 14 residues long. The CDR3 nucleotides read TGTGCCAGCAGCCCCTCGGCTACCTACAATGAGCAGTTCTTC. It is translated as CASSPSATYNEQFF.

To note about this clonotype: One end of the junction varies from germline; a read error may be responsible. The chain recombines TRBV4-1 with TRBJ1-1; 9 bases line up with TRBD1. Germline lookup yields CDR1 MGHRA and CDR2 YSYEKL. The CDR3 is made up of 14 amino acids. CDR3: CTSSRLTGGTEAFF. CDR3 nucleotide sequence: TGCACCAGCAGCCGATTGACAGGGGGGACTGAAGCTTTCTTT.

This clonotype was counted a few times. This chain joins TRBV7-2 and TRBJ1-6; D gene unclear. V lost 1 base and J 13 bases, leaving 8 bases between the germline ends. The germline V gene encodes CDR1 SGHTA and CDR2 FQGNSA. This CDR3 is 12 amino acids long. CDR3 nucleotides: TGTGCCAGCAGCTTAGGGGTTGCTCCCCTCCACTTT. This codes for CASSLGVAPLHF.

This clonotype showed up just a few times. The chain links TRBV27 to TRBJ1-1; 11 bases align to TRBD1. Germline values: CDR1 MNHEY, CDR2 SMNVEV (reference sequence). V gave up 5 bases and J gave up 5 bases; unmatched junction bases: 7. CDR3 size: 15 residues. The CDR3 reads CASSSGQGAPTEAFF. The CDR3 coding sequence is TGTGCCAGCAGTAGCGGACAGGGGGCGCCGACTGAAGCTTTCTTT.

The table lists this clonotype with a few counts. The gene calls are TRBV20-1 and TRBJ2-7; no definite D call. Trimming left V 3 bases short and J 5 bases short, with 11 bases between. The CDR3 consists of 12 residues. The germline CDR1 and CDR2 sequences are DFQATT and SNEGSKA (reference sequence). DNA for the CDR3: TGCAGTGCTAGGAGATTCGGAAACGAGCAGTACTTC. This gives the protein CSARRFGNEQYF.

The chain combines TRBV21-1 with TRBJ1-5; TRBD1 was called by the table and not checked on the DNA. TRBV21-1 is a documented pseudogene. The CDR3 is made up of 13 amino acids. In nucleotides, the CDR3 is TGTGCCAGCAGCGATCAGGGGGAGAAGCCCCAGCATTTT. This gives the protein CASSDQGEKPQHF.

This chain links TRBV20-1 with TRBJ1-2; 7 bases line up with TRBD1. Germline loops: CDR1 DFQATT, CDR2 SNEGSKA (reference sequence). The CDR3 contains 13 residues. Losses at the gene ends were 6 bases for V and 0 bases for J; bases not matched to a gene: 4. CDR3 in DNA: TGCAGTGCCGGACAGGCAACTAACTATGGCTACACCTTC. This codes for CSAGQATNYGYTF.

The chain has TRBV12-3 or TRBV12-4 and TRBJ2-1; 9 bases map to TRBD1. CDR3 length: 14 amino acids. The junction had 8 bases not matched to a gene; V was cut back by 6 bases and J by 8 bases. The chain's CDR3 is CASRAGTGIYEQFF. In DNA, the CDR3 is TGTGCCAGCAGGGCCGGGACAGGGATTTATGAGCAGTTCTTC.

In this sample, this clonotype turned up many times. The chain has TRBV20-1 and TRBJ2-5; D is perhaps TRBD2 (6 bases). The CDR3 spans 13 residues. V was cut by 2 bases and J by 5 bases, with 12 bases left in between. CDR1 DFQATT and CDR2 SNEGSKA come from the germline V gene (reference sequence). CDR3 nucleotide sequence: TGCAGTGCTAGAAGTCTTGGGGGGGAGACCCAGTACTTC. This codes for CSARSLGGETQYF.